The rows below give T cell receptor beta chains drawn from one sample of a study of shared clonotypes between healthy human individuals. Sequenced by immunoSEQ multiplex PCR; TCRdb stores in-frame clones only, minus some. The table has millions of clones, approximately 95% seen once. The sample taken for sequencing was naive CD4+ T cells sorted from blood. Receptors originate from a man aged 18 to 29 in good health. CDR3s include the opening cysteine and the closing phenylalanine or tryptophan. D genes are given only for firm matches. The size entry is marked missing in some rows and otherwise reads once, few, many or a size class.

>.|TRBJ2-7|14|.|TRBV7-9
CASSLVGDSYEQYF
TGTGCCAGCAGCTTAGTCGGCGACTCCTACGAGCAGTACTTC
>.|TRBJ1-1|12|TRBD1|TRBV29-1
CSVTGGKTEAFF
TGCAGCGTCACAGGGGGCAAGACTGAAGCTTTCTTT
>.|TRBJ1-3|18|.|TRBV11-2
CASSLLEGGAFSGNTIYF
TGTGCCAGCAGCTTATTAGAAGGAGGGGCCTTCTCTGGAAACACCATATATTTT
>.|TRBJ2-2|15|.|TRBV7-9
CASSDARGNTGELFF
TGTGCCAGCAGCGACGCGAGAGGGAACACCGGGGAGCTGTTTTTT
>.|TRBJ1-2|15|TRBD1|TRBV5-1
CASSRSGTGQAGYTF
TGCGCCAGCAGCCGAAGCGGGACAGGGCAGGCGGGCTACACCTTC
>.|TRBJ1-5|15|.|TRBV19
CASEVGGAGNQPQHF
TGTGCCAGTGAAGTGGGAGGGGCGGGCAATCAGCCCCAGCATTTT
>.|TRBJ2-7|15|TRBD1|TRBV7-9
CASRSFGDRVTEQYF
TGTGCCAGCAGATCGTTCGGGGACAGGGTTACCGAGCAGTACTTC
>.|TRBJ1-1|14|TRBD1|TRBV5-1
CASSLRGDRGEAFF
TGCGCCAGCAGCTTAAGGGGTGACAGGGGTGAAGCTTTCTTT
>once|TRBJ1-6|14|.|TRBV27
CASSFPQPNSPLHF
TGTGCCAGCAGTTTCCCCCAGCCAAATTCACCCCTCCACTTT
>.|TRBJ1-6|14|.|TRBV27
CASSDLSDNSPLHF
TGTGCCAGCAGTGACTTATCCGATAATTCACCCCTCCACTTT
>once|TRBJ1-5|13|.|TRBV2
CASSGGAYQPQHF
TGTGCCAGCAGTGGAGGGGCTTATCAGCCCCAGCATTTT
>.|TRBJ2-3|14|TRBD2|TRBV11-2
CASSLGGSADTQYF
TGTGCCAGCAGCTTAGGCGGGAGCGCAGATACGCAGTATTTT
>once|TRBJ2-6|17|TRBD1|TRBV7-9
CASSKRGLASGANVLTF
TGTGCCAGCAGCAAAAGGGGGCTAGCCTCTGGGGCCAACGTCCTGACTTTC
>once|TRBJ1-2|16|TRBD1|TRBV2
CASLRDRGLRLDGYTF
TGTGCCAGCCTCCGGGACAGGGGGCTCAGGTTGGATGGCTACACCTTC
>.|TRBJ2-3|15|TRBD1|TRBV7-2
CAGSPQTGVGDTQYF
TGTGCCGGCAGCCCTCAGACAGGGGTCGGAGATACGCAGTATTTT
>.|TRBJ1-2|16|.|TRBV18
CASSPATGLANYGYTF
TGTGCCAGCTCACCGGCAACAGGGCTAGCTAACTATGGCTACACCTTC
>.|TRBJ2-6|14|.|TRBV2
CASRQHSGANVLTF
TGTGCCAGCAGGCAGCACTCTGGGGCCAACGTCCTGACTTTC
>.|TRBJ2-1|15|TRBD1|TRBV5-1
CASSEGDSSYNEQFF
TGCGCCAGCAGCGAAGGGGACAGCTCCTACAATGAGCAGTTCTTC
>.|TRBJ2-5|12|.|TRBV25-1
CASSRSQETQYF
TGTGCCAGCAGTAGATCCCAAGAGACCCAGTACTTC
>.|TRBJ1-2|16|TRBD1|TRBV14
CASSQDLLGQHYGYTF
TGTGCCAGCAGCCAAGATCTTCTGGGACAGCACTATGGCTACACCTTC
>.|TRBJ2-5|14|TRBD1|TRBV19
CASSIRQGKETQYF
TGTGCCAGTAGTATTCGACAGGGGAAAGAGACCCAGTACTTC
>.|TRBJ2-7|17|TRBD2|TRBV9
CASSVGVVSGRGYEQYF
TGTGCCAGCAGCGTAGGAGTTGTTAGCGGGAGGGGCTACGAGCAGTACTTC
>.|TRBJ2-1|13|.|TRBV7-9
CASSLARANEQFF
TGTGCCAGCAGCTTAGCCAGGGCAAATGAGCAGTTCTTC
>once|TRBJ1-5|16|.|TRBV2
CASSEALEYSNQPQHF
TGTGCCAGCAGTGAAGCGCTGGAATATAGCAATCAGCCCCAGCATTTT
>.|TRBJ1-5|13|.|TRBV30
CAWSRGPSQPQHF
TGTGCCTGGAGTCGGGGGCCTAGCCAGCCCCAGCATTTT
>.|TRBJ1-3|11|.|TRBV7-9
CASPGRETIYF
TGTGCCAGCCCCGGGAGGGAGACCATATATTTT
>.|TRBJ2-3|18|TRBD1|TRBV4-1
CASSQEIKTGGITDTQYF
TGCGCCAGCAGCCAAGAGATTAAGACAGGGGGGATCACAGATACGCAGTATTTT
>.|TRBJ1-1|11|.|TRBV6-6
CASGGITEAFF
TGTGCCAGCGGGGGGATTACTGAAGCTTTCTTT
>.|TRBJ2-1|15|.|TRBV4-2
CASSQSGTSYNEQFF
TGTGCCAGCAGCCAATCAGGGACATCATACAATGAGCAGTTCTTC
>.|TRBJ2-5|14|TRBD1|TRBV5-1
CASRPDRGKETQYF
TGCGCCAGCAGGCCCGACAGGGGGAAGGAGACCCAGTACTTC
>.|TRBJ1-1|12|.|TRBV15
CATSRAGGKAFF
TGTGCCACCAGCAGAGCGGGGGGCAAAGCTTTCTTT
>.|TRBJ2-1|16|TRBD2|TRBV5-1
CASSLAAGGPGNEQFF
TGCGCCAGCAGCTTGGCGGCGGGAGGGCCTGGAAATGAGCAGTTCTTC
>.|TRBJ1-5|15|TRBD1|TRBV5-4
CASSHGTGVDQPQHF
TGTGCCAGCAGCCACGGCACAGGGGTTGATCAGCCCCAGCATTTT
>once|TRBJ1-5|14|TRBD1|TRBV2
CASRDRVSNQPQHF
TGTGCCAGCCGGGACAGGGTGAGCAATCAGCCCCAGCATTTT
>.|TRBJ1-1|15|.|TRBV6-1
CASSATIPLNTEAFF
TGTGCCAGCAGCGCCACAATACCTTTGAACACTGAAGCTTTCTTT
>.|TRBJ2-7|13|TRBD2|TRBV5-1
CASSSGDSYEQYF
TGCGCCAGTTCTAGCGGGGACTCCTACGAGCAGTACTTC
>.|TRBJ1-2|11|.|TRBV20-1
CSASSPYGYTF
TGCAGTGCTAGTTCGCCATATGGCTACACCTTC
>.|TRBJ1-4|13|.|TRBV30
CAWRQGGKEKLFF
TGTGCCTGGAGACAGGGAGGGAAGGAAAAACTGTTTTTT
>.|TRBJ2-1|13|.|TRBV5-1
CASSLVGSPEQFF
TGCGCCAGCAGCTTGGTAGGGAGTCCCGAGCAGTTCTTC
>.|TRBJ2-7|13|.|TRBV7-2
CASSLALGRGQYF
TGTGCCAGCAGCTTAGCGTTGGGACGGGGGCAGTACTTC
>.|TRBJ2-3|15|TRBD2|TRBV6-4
CASSNQRGITDTQYF
TGTGCCAGCAGTAATCAGCGGGGGATCACAGATACGCAGTATTTT
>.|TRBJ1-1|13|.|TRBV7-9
CATLRDLNTEAFF
TGTGCCACCCTCCGGGACTTGAACACTGAAGCTTTCTTT
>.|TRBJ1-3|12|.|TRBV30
CAWKRDGDTIYF
TGTGCCTGGAAACGCGATGGGGACACCATATATTTT
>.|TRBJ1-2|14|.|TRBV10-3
CAISESGGGPYYTF
TGTGCCATCAGTGAGTCGGGAGGGGGACCCTACTACACCTTC